This entry is about one T cell receptor (beta chain). The sample comes from a study of control samples from healthy donors and cancer patients. Here immunoSEQ multiplex PCR was the method, and the copy in TCRdb shows in-frame clones only, minus some. The sample has some 96,000 clones, more than 80% seen once. Sequenced material: blood. The sequence came from a young man in good health.

The CDR3 bases are TGTGCCAGCAGTGAGGCTAGGTACACCGGGGAGCTGTTTTTT. This encodes CASSEARYTGELFF. This sequence joins TRBV2 and TRBJ2-2; no reliable D call. The CDR3 spans 14 residues. The germline CDR1 and CDR2 sequences are SNHLY and FYNNEI. The V and J ends lost 3 bases and 3 bases respectively, with 8 bases between them.